The following is a T cell receptor (beta chain) sequence with its context. The antigen remains unidentified. This could be a read error, since a much larger clone is one nucleotide away. The second PCR ran about 6 to 11 cycles with a sample-barcoded 5' primer and J-beta primers. A single record per CDR3 protein comes from TCRdb applying MiXCR to the 5' RACE reads. Among approximately 900,000 distinct CDR3 sequences, about 28% were seen once, and the ten largest hold more than 8.5%. CDR3 length: 14 residues. Germline V gene sequence: CDR1 MNHNS, CDR2 SASEGT. This entry comes from a study of blood T cells in healthy people across ages. The study's findings and limits: Naive CD4+ cell counts and diversity both ran higher in long-lived than in aged donors.

Peripheral blood from each donor was collected in a volume of 9.5 to 10 milliliters. These data are also associated with another study on T cells of mothers and their children. That source notes: T cell clones that were persistent and microchimeric went undetected.

The sequenced sample consisted of blood. The chain carries TRBV6-1 and TRBJ2-1; tentative D call: TRBD1 (6 bases). TRBJ2-7 matches the DNA end more closely, so the J call is doubtful. The sequence was obtained from a woman between 40 and 55 years old in good health. The CDR3: CASRQGGSYNEQYF. CDR3 bases: TGTGCCAGCAGACAGGGTGGGTCCTACAATGAGCAGTACTTC.